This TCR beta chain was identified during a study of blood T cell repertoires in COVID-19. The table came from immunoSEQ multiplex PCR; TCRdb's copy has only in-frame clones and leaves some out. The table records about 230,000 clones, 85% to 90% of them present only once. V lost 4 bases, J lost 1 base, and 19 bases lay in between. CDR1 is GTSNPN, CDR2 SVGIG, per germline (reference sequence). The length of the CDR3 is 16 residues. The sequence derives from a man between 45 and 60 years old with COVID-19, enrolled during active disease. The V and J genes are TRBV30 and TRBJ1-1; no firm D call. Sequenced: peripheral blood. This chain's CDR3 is CAWNHRPGVSNTEAFF. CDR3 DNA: TGTGCCTGGAATCACCGCCCCGGGGTATCGAACACTGAAGCTTTCTTT.